The next 5 T cell receptor beta chains were all read from a single sample in a study of T cell changes during pregnancy in multiple sclerosis (dated by TCRdb to about 2019). Libraries were constructed by the immunoSEQ multiplex PCR assay. TCRdb took this table from immuneACCESS and kept in-frame rearrangements with V and J called. Such tables lack part of the clones; where checked against another copy, unresolved V genes explain under half of the gap, and the rest is unexplained. In this sample the table shows under 85,000 clones, around nine tenths of which occur a single time. The leading ten clones occupy about 0.52% of the sample. The sample in question was CD4+ T cells from peripheral blood mononuclear cells, obtained in the second trimester of pregnancy. The receptors originated from a female donor with multiple sclerosis, enrolled in a pregnancy study.

The chain links TRBV20-1 to TRBJ1-2; maybe TRBD1 (5 bases). The CDR3 is 11 amino acids. The germline CDR1 and CDR2 sequences are DFQATT and SNEGSKA (reference sequence). V lost 3 bases and J 5 bases, leaving 7 bases between the germline ends. CDR3 loop: CSASDSYGYTF. The DNA of the CDR3 is TGCAGTGCTAGCGACAGTTATGGCTACACCTTC.

V and J are TRBV9 and TRBJ1-2, with TRBD1 identical over 7 bases. With V trimmed by 3 bases and J by 5 bases, 10 bases remained unmatched. The length of the CDR3 is 15 residues. From germline, CDR1 is SGDLS and CDR2 YYNGEE. The DNA for the CDR3 is TGTGCCAGCAGCGACTTTGGGACAGACGCTTATGGCTACACCTTC. This sequence encodes CASSDFGTDAYGYTF.

The rearrangement uses TRBV7-9 and TRBJ2-7, with 8 bases lining up with TRBD1. Germline V gives CDR1 SEHNR, CDR2 FQNEAQ (reference sequence). Trimming took 1 base from V and 4 from J; bases not matched to a gene: 9. The CDR3 is 16 residues long. CDR3 residues: CASSLVSLQGVYEQYF. CDR3 DNA sequence: TGTGCCAGCAGCTTAGTTTCCCTACAGGGGGTTTACGAGCAGTACTTC.

The CDR3 nucleotides are TGTGCCAGCAGCTTGTTGGCTAGCGGGGCCAATGAGCAGTTCTTC. It codes for CASSLLASGANEQFF. This chain joins TRBV5-6 and TRBJ2-1; 9 nucleotides line up with TRBD2. The CDR3 covers 15 residues. With V trimmed by 1 base and J by 6 bases, 5 bases remained unmatched. Germline CDR1 SGHDT, CDR2 YYEEEE.

The DNA of the CDR3 is TGTGCCAGCAGCGCCCGGACTAGCGGGGGCGAAGAGACCCAGTACTTC. It codes for CASSARTSGGEETQYF. This chain connects TRBV5-6 to TRBJ2-5; 13 positions agree with TRBD2. CDR1 and CDR2 from the germline V gene are SGHDT and YYEEEE. The CDR3 totals 16 residues. J gave up 3 bases and V 4 bases, and 6 bases lay outside the gene matches.